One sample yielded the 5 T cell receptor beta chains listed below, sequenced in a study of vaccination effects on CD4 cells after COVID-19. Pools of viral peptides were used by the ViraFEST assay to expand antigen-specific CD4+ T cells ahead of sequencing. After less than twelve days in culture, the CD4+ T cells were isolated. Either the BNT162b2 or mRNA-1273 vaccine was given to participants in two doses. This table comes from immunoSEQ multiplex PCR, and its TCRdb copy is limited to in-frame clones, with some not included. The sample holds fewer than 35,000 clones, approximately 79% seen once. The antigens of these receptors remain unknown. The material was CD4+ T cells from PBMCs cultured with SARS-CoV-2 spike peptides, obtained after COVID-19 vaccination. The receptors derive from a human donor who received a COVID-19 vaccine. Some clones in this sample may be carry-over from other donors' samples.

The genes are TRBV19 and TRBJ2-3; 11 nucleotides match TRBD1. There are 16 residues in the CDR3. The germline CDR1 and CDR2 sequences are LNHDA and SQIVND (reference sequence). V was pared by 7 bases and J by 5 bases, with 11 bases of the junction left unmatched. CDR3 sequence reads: CASTLDRGPVLDTQYF. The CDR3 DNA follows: TGTGCCAGTACCCTGGACAGGGGGCCTGTACTAGATACGCAGTATTTT.

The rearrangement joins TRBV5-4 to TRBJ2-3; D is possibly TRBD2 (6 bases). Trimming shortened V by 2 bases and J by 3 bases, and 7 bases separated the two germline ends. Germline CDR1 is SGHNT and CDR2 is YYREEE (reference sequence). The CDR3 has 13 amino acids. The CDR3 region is CASSFRGTDTQYF. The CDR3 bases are TGTGCCAGCAGCTTCCGGGGGACAGATACGCAGTATTTT.

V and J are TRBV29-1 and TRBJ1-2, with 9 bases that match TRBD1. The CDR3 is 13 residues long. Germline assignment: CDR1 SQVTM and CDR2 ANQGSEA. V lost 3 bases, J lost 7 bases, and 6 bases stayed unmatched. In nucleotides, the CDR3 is TGCAGCGTTGACCGTACAGGGGGCAGTGGCTACACCTTC. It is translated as CSVDRTGGSGYTF.

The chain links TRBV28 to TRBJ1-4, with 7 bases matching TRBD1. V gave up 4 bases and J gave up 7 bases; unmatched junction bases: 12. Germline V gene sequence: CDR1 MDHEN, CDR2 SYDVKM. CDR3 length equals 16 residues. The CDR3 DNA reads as TGTGCCAGCAGTTCCACGGTGAGGGGGCGAGGTGAAAAACTGTTTTTT. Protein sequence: CASSSTVRGRGEKLFF.

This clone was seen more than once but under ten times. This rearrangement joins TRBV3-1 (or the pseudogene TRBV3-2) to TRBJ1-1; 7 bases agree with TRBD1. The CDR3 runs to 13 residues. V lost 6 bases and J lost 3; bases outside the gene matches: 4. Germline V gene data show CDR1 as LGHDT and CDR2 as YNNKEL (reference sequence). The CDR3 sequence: CASSRQGYTEAFF. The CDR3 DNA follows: TGTGCCAGCAGTCGACAGGGATACACTGAAGCTTTCTTT.